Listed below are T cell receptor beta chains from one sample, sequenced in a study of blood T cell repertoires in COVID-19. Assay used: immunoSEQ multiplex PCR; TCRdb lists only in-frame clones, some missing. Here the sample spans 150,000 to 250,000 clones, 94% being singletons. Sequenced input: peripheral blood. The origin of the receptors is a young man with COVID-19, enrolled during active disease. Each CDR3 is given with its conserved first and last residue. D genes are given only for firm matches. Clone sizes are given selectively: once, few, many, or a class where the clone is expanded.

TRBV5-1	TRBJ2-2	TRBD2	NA	CASSSTISGAANNGGELFF	TGCGCCAGCAGCTCTACAATCAGCGGGGCGGCCAACAACGGCGGGGAGCTGTTTTTT
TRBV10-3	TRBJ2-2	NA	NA	CAISEGQPTGELFF	TGTGCCATCAGTGAGGGACAGCCCACCGGGGAGCTGTTTTTT
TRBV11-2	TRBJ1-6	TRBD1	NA	CASSLEEGANSPLHF	TGTGCCAGCAGCTTAGAGGAGGGGGCCAACTCACCCCTCCACTTT
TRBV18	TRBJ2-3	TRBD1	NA	CASSPMGTGSTDTQYF	TGTGCCAGCTCACCAATGGGGACAGGGAGCACAGATACGCAGTATTTT
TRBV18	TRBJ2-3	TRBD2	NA	CASSPGLADTDTQYF	TGTGCCAGCTCACCAGGACTAGCGGACACAGATACGCAGTATTTT
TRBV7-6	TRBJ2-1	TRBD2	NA	CASSLSGNSYNEQFF	TGTGCCAGCAGCCTCAGCGGGAATTCCTACAATGAGCAGTTCTTC
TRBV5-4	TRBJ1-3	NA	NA	CASSFNSNTIYF	TGTGCCAGCAGCTTTAATTCTAACACCATATATTTT
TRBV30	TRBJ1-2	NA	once	CAWTTAYGYTF	TGTGCCTGGACCACTGCCTATGGCTACACCTTC
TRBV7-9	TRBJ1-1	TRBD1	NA	CASSTRQGSFAFF	TGTGCCAGCAGCACCCGACAGGGTTCGTTTGCTTTCTTT
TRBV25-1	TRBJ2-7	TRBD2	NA	CASSEGGGVSYEQYF	TGTGCCAGCAGTGAAGGCGGGGGGGTTTCATACGAGCAGTACTTC
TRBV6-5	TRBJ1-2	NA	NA	CASTSLTGLSYGYTF	TGTGCCAGCACCTCCTTGACAGGATTGTCCTATGGCTACACCTTC
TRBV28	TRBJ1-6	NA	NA	CAVPGRGIYNSPLHF	TGTGCCGTCCCGGGCCGGGGAATCTATAATTCACCCCTCCACTTT
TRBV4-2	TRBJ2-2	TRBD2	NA	CASSHGTSGSKNTGELFF	TGTGCCAGCAGCCACGGGACTAGCGGGAGTAAGAACACCGGGGAGCTGTTTTTT
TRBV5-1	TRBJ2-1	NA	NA	CASSRGTTYNEQFF	TGCGCCAGCAGCCGGGGGACCACCTACAATGAGCAGTTCTTC
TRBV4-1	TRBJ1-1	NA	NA	CASSQVRGKTEAFF	TGCGCCAGCAGCCAAGTGCGAGGTAAAACTGAAGCTTTCTTT
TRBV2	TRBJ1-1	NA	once	CASSEARGWGGITEAFF	TGTGCCAGCAGTGAAGCGCGGGGATGGGGGGGCATCACTGAAGCTTTCTTT
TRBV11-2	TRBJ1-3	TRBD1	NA	CASSHTYRGLGGNTIYF	TGTGCCAGCAGCCACACCTACAGGGGGCTCGGAGGAAACACCATATATTTT
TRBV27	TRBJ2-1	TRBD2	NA	CASSLLAGGTYNEQFF	TGTGCCAGCAGTCTGTTAGCGGGGGGGACCTACAATGAGCAGTTCTTC
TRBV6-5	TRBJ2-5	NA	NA	CASSWGSTWGEETQYF	TGTGCCAGCAGTTGGGGCAGCACCTGGGGGGAAGAGACCCAGTACTTC
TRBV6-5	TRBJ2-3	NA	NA	CASTPSRQSTDTQYF	TGTGCCAGCACCCCGTCGAGACAGAGCACAGATACGCAGTATTTT
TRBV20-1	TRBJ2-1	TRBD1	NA	CSAQTGGKQFF	TGCAGTGCACAAACAGGGGGAAAGCAGTTCTTC
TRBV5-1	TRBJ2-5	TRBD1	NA	CASATGQGRETQYF	TGCGCCAGCGCAACCGGACAGGGGCGAGAGACCCAGTACTTC
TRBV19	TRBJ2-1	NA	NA	CASSIGSEGGEQFF	TGTGCCAGTAGTATCGGGTCGGAGGGCGGTGAGCAGTTCTTC
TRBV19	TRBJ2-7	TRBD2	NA	CASSIWLAGGSYEQYF	TGTGCCAGTAGTATCTGGTTAGCGGGGGGATCCTACGAGCAGTACTTC
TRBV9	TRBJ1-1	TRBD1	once	CASSGRQGTLNTEAFF	TGTGCCAGCAGCGGTAGACAGGGGACCTTGAACACTGAAGCTTTCTTT
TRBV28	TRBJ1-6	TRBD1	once	CATSPGTGVYNSPLHF	TGTGCCACTTCCCCCGGGACAGGGGTTTATAATTCACCCCTCCACTTT
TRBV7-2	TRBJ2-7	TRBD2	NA	CASSSISLLAGGPNEQYF	TGTGCCAGCAGCTCAATTTCACTTCTAGCGGGGGGGCCCAACGAGCAGTACTTC
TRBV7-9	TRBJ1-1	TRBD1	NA	CASSLQTGEAEAFF	TGTGCCAGCAGCCTACAGACAGGGGAAGCTGAAGCTTTCTTT
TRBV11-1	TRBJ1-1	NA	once	CASSRQLNTEAFF	TGTGCCAGCAGTCGACAGCTGAACACTGAAGCTTTCTTT
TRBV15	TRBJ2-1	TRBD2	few	CATSRGLALRQFF	TGTGCCACCAGCAGAGGACTAGCTCTTAGGCAGTTCTTC
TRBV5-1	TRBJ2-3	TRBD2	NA	CASSLSGGAYTQYF	TGCGCCAGCAGCCTTAGCGGGGGGGCGTATACGCAGTATTTT
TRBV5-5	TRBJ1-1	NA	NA	CASSPTFDRLNTEAFF	TGTGCCAGCAGCCCTACATTTGACAGGCTGAACACTGAAGCTTTCTTT
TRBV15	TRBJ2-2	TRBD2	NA	CATSRASGGLTGELFF	TGTGCCACCAGCAGAGCAAGCGGGGGGCTCACCGGGGAGCTGTTTTTT
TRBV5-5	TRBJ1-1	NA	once	CASSPHTPGVEAFF	TGTGCCAGCAGCCCTCATACCCCAGGGGTTGAAGCTTTCTTT
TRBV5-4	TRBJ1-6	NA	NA	CASSLRSSDSRYNSPLHF	TGTGCCAGCAGCCTGCGATCATCGGACAGCCGGTATAATTCACCCCTCCACTTT
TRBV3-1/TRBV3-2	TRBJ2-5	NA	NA	CASSQGGETQYF	TGTGCCAGCAGCCAAGGCGGTGAGACCCAGTACTTC
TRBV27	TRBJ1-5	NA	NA	CASSQDRLDYSNQPQHF	TGTGCCAGCAGCCAAGACAGGCTGGATTATAGCAATCAGCCCCAGCATTTT
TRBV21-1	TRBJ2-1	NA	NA	CASSPRKARTGGASVSYNEQFF	TGTGCCAGCAGCCCCCGGAAAGCAAGGACAGGGGGCGCGTCAGTCTCCTACAATGAGCAGTTCTTC
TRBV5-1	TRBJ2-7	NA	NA	CASSLTSPGRIGSYEQYF	TGCGCCAGCAGCTTGACTTCCCCGGGGAGGATTGGGTCCTACGAGCAGTACTTC
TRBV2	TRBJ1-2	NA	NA	CASRPGRDWGEDNYGYTF	TGTGCCAGCAGGCCGGGCAGGGATTGGGGGGAGGATAACTATGGCTACACCTTC
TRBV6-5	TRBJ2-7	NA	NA	CASTNTYEQYF	TGTGCCAGCACTAATACCTACGAGCAGTACTTC
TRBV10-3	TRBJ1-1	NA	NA	CAISEPLGRLNTEAFF	TGTGCCATCAGTGAGCCACTAGGACGGCTGAACACTGAAGCTTTCTTT
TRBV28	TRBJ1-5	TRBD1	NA	CASSTQGARNQPQHF	TGTGCCAGCAGTACACAGGGGGCGCGCAATCAGCCCCAGCATTTT
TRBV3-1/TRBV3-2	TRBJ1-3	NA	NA	CASGSQGPNSGNTIYF	TGTGCCAGCGGTTCACAGGGACCTAACTCTGGAAACACCATATATTTT